The T cell receptor (beta chain) under discussion was sequenced for a study of shared clonotypes between healthy human individuals. Whole-study results and caveats: Specimens sampled were limited to blood, with tissue repertoires likely differing.

Deep was the level used in running the assay. Unsorted PBMC contributed approximately 270 ng DNA, about 30,000 T cell genomes, to each replicate PCR. The protocol was immunoSEQ multiplex PCR, while the TCRdb copy is restricted to in-frame clones and leaves out a portion. The sample comprises about 560,000 clones, roughly 79% of which are singletons, and around 12% rests with the top ten. The germline V and J ends were trimmed by 0 bases and 3 bases, with 14 bases remaining between them. This CDR3 has 16 residues. Germline CDR1 reads KGHSH; CDR2 reads LQKENI. For this clone: The antigen is undetermined.

The clonotype originates from a woman between 40 and 55 years old in good health. Some clones in this sample may be carry-over from other donors' samples. The chain joins TRBV18 to TRBJ1-1, with D perhaps TRBD1 (6 bases). What was sequenced was PBMCs. CDR3 sequence (DNA): TGTGCCAGCTCACCACCTTGGGGGGGGCGGTACACTGAAGCTTTCTTT. Residues: CASSPPWGGRYTEAFF. Supplemented by reference TRBV18 and TRBJ1-1, the full variable domain reads NAGVMQNPRHLVRRRGQEARLRCSPMKGHSHVYWYRQLPEEGLKFMVYLQKENIIDESGMPKERFSAEFPKEGPSILRIQQVVRGDSAAYFCASSPPWGGRYTEAFFGQGTRLTVV.